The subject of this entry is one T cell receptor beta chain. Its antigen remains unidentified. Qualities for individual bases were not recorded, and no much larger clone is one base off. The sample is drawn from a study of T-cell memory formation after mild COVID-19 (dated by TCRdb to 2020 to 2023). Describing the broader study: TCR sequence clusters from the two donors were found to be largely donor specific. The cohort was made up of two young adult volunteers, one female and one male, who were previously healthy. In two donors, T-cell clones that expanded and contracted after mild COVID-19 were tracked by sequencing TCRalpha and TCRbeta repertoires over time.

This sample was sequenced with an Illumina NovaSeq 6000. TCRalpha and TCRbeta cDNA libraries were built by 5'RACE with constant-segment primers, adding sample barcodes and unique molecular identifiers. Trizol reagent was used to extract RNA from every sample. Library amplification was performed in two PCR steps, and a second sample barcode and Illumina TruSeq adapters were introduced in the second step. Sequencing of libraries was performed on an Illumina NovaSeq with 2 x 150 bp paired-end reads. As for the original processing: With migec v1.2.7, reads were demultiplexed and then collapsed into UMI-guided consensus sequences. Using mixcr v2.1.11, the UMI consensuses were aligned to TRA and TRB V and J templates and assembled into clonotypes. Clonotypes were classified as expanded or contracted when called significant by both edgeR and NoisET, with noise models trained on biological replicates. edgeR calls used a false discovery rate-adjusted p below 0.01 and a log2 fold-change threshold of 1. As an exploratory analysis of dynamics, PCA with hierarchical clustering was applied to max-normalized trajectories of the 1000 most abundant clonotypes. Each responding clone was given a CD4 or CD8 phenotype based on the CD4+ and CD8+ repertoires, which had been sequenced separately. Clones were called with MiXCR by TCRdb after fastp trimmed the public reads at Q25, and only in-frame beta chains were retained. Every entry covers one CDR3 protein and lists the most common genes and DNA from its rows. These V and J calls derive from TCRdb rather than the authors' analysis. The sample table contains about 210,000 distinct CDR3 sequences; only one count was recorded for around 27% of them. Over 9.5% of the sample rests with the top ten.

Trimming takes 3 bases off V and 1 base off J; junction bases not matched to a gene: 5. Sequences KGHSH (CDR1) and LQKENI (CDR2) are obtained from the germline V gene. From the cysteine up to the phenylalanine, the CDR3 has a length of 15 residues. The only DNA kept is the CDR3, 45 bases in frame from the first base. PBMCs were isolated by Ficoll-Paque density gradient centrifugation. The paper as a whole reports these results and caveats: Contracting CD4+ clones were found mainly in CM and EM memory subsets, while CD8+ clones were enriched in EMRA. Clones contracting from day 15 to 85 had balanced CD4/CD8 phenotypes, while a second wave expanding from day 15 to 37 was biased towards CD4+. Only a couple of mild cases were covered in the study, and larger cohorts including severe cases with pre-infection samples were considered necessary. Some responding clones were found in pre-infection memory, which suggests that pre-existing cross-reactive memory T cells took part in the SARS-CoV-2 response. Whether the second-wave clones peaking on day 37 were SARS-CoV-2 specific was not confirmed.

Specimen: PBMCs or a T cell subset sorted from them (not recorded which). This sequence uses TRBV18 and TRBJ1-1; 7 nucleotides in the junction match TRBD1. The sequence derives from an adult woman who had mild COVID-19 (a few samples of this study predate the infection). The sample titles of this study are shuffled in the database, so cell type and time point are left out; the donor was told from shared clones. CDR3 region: CASSPAGTENTEAFF. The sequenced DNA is TGTGCCAGCTCACCTGCCGGGACAGAGAACACTGAAGCTTTCTTT.